This entry describes one T cell receptor (beta chain). Its antigen is still unknown. The data originate from a study of Ad26.COV2.S vaccination and SARS-CoV-2 variants. At the level of the study: By the intramuscular route, Ad26.COV2.S was given once, or twice 56 days apart.

The CDR3 has 16 amino acids. Trimming left V 6 bases short and J 8 bases short, with 22 bases between. Per the germline V gene, CDR1 is KGHSH and CDR2 is LQKENI. Study results and caveats: Those who received vaccine or placebo ended up with similar non-spike TCR breadth. The authors reported substantial breadth in spike-specific CD8+ and CD4+ T cell responses after vaccination.

The treatment denotes: roughly 20 received Ad26.COV2.S at low or high dose, single or two shots; about 5 received placebo; per-sample allocation not given. Sampling was performed 63 days after the first vaccine or placebo injection. Generated by immunoSEQ multiplex PCR, the TCRdb table keeps only in-frame clones and is missing some. This table has 430,000 or so clones, around 90% appearing once. The starting material was peripheral blood, obtained in a trial of Ad26.COV2.S vaccine versus placebo. The receptor was derived from a person between 18 and 65 years old who received the Ad26.COV2.S COVID-19 vaccine or a placebo. The chain uses TRBV18 and TRBJ1-4, with no clear D. The CDR3 sequence is CASSSNMRASQEKLFF. The CDR3 DNA follows: TGTGCCAGCTCGTCCAACATGCGGGCCTCTCAGGAAAAACTGTTTTTT.